The present TCR beta chain was sequenced within a study of blood T cell repertoires in COVID-19. Source study methods: By means of reference gene primer amplification, nucleated cell counts were estimated. The protocol was immunoSEQ multiplex PCR, while the TCRdb copy is restricted to in-frame clones and leaves out a portion. V and J calls plus clone size are reproduced from that table; the DNA served to infer D and trimming. The sample lists 110,000 to 150,000 clones; over 60% were seen once. Germline CDR1 is SNHLY and CDR2 is FYNNEI. Trimming took 5 bases from V and 8 from J, leaving 18 bases between them. This CDR3 is built from 14 residues.

The TCR was taken from an older man with acute or convalescent COVID-19. V gene TRBV2 combines with J gene TRBJ1-2; TRBD1 might be the D (5 bases). Sequencing was done on a sample of peripheral blood. The chain's CDR3 is CASSWAQGPRGYTF. The CDR3 DNA follows: TGTGCCAGCAGTTGGGCGCAGGGCCCGAGGGGCTACACCTTC.